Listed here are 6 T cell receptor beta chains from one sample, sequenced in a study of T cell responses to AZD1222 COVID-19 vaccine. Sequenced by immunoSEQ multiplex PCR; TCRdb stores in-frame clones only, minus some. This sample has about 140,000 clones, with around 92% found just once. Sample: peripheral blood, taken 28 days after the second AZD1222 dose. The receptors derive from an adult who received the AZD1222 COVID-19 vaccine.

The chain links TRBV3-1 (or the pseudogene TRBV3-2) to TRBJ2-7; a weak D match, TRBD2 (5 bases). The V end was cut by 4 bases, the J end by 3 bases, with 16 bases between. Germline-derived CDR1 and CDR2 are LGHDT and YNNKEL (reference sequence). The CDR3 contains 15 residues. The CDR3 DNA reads TGTGCCAGCAGCCCTCAGAGCGGTCAGCTCTACGAGCAGTACTTC. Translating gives CASSPQSGQLYEQYF.

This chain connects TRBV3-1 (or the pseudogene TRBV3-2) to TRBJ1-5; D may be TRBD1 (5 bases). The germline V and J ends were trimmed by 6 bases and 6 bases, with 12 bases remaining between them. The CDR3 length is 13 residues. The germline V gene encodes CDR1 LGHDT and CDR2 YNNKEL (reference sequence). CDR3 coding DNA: TGTGCCAGCAGTACAGGTTTTGGTCAGCCCCAGCATTTT. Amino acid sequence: CASSTGFGQPQHF.

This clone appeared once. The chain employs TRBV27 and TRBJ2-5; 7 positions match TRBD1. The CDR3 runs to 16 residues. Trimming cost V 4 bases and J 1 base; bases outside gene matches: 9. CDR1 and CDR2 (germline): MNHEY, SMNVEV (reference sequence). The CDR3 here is CASSSLGQRSQETQYF. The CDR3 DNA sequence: TGTGCCAGCAGTTCCTTGGGACAGCGAAGCCAAGAGACCCAGTACTTC.

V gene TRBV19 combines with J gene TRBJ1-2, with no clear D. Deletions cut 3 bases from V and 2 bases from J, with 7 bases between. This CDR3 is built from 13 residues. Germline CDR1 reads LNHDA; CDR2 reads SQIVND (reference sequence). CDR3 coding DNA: TGTGCCAGTAGTATTAGTGGGAACTATGGCTACACCTTC. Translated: CASSISGNYGYTF.

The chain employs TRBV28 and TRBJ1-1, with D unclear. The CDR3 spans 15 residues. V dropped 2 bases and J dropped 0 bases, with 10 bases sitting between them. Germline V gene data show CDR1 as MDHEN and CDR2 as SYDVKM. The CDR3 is CASSLIGHVNTEAFF. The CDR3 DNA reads TGTGCCAGCAGTTTAATAGGGCACGTGAACACTGAAGCTTTCTTT.

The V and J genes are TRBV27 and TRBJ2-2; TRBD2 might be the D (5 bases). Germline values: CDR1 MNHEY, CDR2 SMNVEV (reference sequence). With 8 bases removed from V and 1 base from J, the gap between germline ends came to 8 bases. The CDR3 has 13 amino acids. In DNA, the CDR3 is TGTGCCAGCTGGAGGCTGAACACCGGGGAGCTGTTTTTT. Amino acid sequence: CASWRLNTGELFF.